The sequence of this T cell receptor (beta chain) was determined in a study of blood T cell repertoires in COVID-19. Study-level background: COVID-19 samples, acute and convalescent, were from the United States, Italy and Spain.

Trimming took 4 bases from V and 4 from J; bases not matched to a gene: 4. The CDR3 extends over 14 amino acids. Germline V lookup: CDR1 SGDLS, CDR2 YYNGEE. In the original analysis: Nucleated cell number was recorded as an estimate derived from reference gene primer amplification. The protocol was immunoSEQ multiplex PCR, while the TCRdb copy is restricted to in-frame clones and leaves out a portion. From that table come the V and J calls and clone size; the DNA was used to work out D and trimming. The table lists around 47,000 clones, 81% of them singletons, with around a quarter in the top ten. What was sequenced was peripheral blood. The J gene is TRBJ2-3, the V gene TRBV9; 9 bases are shared with TRBD1. This clonotype was obtained from a woman aged 80 or over with COVID-19, enrolled during active disease. CDR3 coding DNA: TGTGCCAGCAGCACGGGGACAGGGTCAGATACGCAGTATTTT. Protein product: CASSTGTGSDTQYF.